This T cell receptor beta chain was recovered during a study of response to subunit inactivated influenza vaccine. Study outcomes and limitations: Researchers suggested that each seasonal influenza vaccination recruits few new T cells.

Turning to this clonotype: The antigen remains unidentified.

TCRdb called the RT-PCR reads again in MiXCR, with one record for every CDR3 protein. There are roughly 700,000 distinct CDR3 sequences in the sample; approximately 15% occur only once, and 5.5% to 7% lies in the top ten. The CDR3 is made up of 15 amino acids. The V end lost 2 bases, the J end lost 4 bases, and 13 bases lay between the germline ends. The germline V gene encodes CDR1 SGHRS and CDR2 YFSETQ. This chain connects TRBV5-1 to TRBJ2-1; D gene uncertain. The input for sequencing was PBMCs from blood, taken about 14 days before vaccination. This clonotype was obtained from a man aged 45-65 years who received an inactivated influenza vaccine. The CDR3 DNA follows: TGCGCCAGCAGCTTTATCCCCGAGGTATACAATGAGCAGTTCTTC. Encoded protein: CASSFIPEVYNEQFF.